The clone carrying this T cell receptor beta chain came up many times. Its target is unknown. This sample is drawn from a study of early T cells in non-severe SARS-CoV-2 infection. Study context: RNA in bulk from unsorted whole blood was sequenced, and chains were unpaired. Whole-study findings and limits: Using VDJdb, the matching emphasized anti-spike CD8 responses while missing private and CD4 specificities.

This CDR3 has 15 residues. Germline CDR1 is SGHDT and CDR2 is YYEEEE. With 0 bases clipped from V and 2 bases from J, the junction kept 4 bases outside the gene matches. Researchers attached unique molecular identifiers to individual cDNA molecules. MiXCR was run by TCRdb on the 5' RACE reads, yielding one entry per CDR3 protein. The sample contains 55,000 to 65,000 distinct CDR3 sequences, about 12% of which appear only once. The clonotype comes from an adult who was a healthcare worker with PCR-confirmed SARS-CoV-2 infection or an uninfected control (not recorded which). The sequenced material came from whole blood. The chain joins TRBV5-6 to TRBJ2-5, with 7 bases fitting TRBD1. CDR3 DNA sequence: TGTGCCAGCAGCTTGGTGGGACAGCCACAAGAGACCCAGTACTTC. Protein sequence: CASSLVGQPQETQYF.